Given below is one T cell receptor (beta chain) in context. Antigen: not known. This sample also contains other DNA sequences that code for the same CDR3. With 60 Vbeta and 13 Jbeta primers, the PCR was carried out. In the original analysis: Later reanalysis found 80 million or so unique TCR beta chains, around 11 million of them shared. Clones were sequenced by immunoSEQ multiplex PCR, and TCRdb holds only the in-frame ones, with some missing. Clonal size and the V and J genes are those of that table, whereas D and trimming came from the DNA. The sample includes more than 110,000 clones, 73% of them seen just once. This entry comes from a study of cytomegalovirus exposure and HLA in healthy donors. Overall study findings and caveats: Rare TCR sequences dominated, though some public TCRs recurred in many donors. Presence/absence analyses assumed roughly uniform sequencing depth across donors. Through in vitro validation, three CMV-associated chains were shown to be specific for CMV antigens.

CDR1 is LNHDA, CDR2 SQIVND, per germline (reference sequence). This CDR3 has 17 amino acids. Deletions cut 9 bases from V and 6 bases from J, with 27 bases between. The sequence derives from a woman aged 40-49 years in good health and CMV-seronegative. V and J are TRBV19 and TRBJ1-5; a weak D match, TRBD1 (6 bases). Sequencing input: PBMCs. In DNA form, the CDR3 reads TGTGCCAGCAACATCCAGAGGACAGTCCAGGGGAGTCAGCCCCAGCATTTT. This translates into CASNIQRTVQGSQPQHF.